Listed below are T cell receptor beta chains from one sample, sequenced in a study of T-cell memory formation after mild COVID-19. In TCRdb, the 5' RACE reads were re-called with MiXCR into one record per CDR3 protein. The sample consists of around 250,000 distinct CDR3 sequences, around 15% of them appearing once. The sample consisted of PBMCs or a T cell subset sorted from them (not recorded which). These receptors were collected from a man younger than 35 who had mild COVID-19 (a few samples of this study predate the infection). Cell type and time point are not known. Both conserved end residues are trimmed from each CDR3. D genes are given only for firm matches. Clone size is shown for a subset of rows, as once, few, many or a class of expanded clone.

>15|TRBV5-1|medium-sized|.|TRBJ2-2
ASSSNGANANTGELF
>11|TRBV6-1|.|.|TRBJ1-2
ASSDWIQDGYT
>14|TRBV7-6|few|TRBD2|TRBJ2-5
ASSLAGGGGAEAQY
>12|TRBV20-1|.|TRBD1|TRBJ2-7
SATQGAVPYEQY
>12|TRBV27|.|.|TRBJ2-7
ASRSIQGAYEQY
>17|TRBV29-1|.|TRBD2|TRBJ2-3
SVDKGPVAGALTTDTQY
>10|TRBV5-4|few|.|TRBJ1-2
ASSQGYYGYT
>10|TRBV6-5|.|.|TRBJ2-1
ASSRRQNEQF
>11|TRBV13|.|.|TRBJ2-6
ASSSTGANVLT
>12|TRBV20-1|few|TRBD2|TRBJ2-1
SANQHASGNEQF
>13|TRBV9|.|TRBD1|TRBJ1-1
ASSVDVRGHTEAF
>11|TRBV5-4|many|TRBD1|TRBJ1-2
ASSLQGGYGYT
>12|TRBV20-1|few|TRBD1|TRBJ2-5
SASDRELQETQY
>13|TRBV7-2|few|.|TRBJ1-6
ASSFARQEVSPLH
>12|TRBV4-1|.|TRBD1|TRBJ1-1
ASSQAQGDTEAF
>15|TRBV6-2/TRBV6-3|.|TRBD2|TRBJ2-2
ASSSSGGTLRTGELF
>13|TRBV2|.|.|TRBJ1-1
ASRDLKAMWTEAF
>11|TRBV10-3|few|TRBD1|TRBJ1-2
ASGRGLDYGYT
>11|TRBV2|.|.|TRBJ1-5
ASSEVFNQPQH
>9|TRBV2|few|.|TRBJ2-7
ASRLHYEQY
>14|TRBV7-9|few|TRBD1|TRBJ2-5
ASSLGGGDREETQY
>14|TRBV7-9|.|.|TRBJ1-5
DSSLARGDGNQPQH
>12|TRBV20-1|.|TRBD1|TRBJ1-2
SAPGQLTIGGYT
>16|TRBV4-3|few|.|TRBJ1-5
ASSQDAPATLGEQPQH
>12|TRBV6-5|few|TRBD1|TRBJ1-1
ASSYRTGDTEAF
>12|TRBV20-1|.|.|TRBJ1-5
SASGEGNNQPQH
>10|TRBV25-1|.|.|TRBJ1-6
ASRRGDSPLH
>12|TRBV12-3/TRBV12-4|.|.|TRBJ1-1
ASSLALGVTEAF
>12|TRBV12-3/TRBV12-4|many|.|TRBJ2-5
ASSFQRYQETQY
>14|TRBV5-6|few|.|TRBJ2-5
ASSPRRSAGQETQY
>11|TRBV5-5|.|.|TRBJ2-5
ASRPDSLETQY
>11|TRBV29-1|few|.|TRBJ2-7
SVEGGETYEQY
>15|TRBV27|few|.|TRBJ1-5
ASSPRWGGDGNQPQH
>13|TRBV29-1|few|TRBD2|TRBJ2-3
SVEGGSGGTDTQY
>13|TRBV10-3|many|TRBD1|TRBJ1-4
AISPQGTSNEKLF
>13|TRBV4-1|few|TRBD1|TRBJ1-6
ASSSPGQGNSPLH
>15|TRBV5-1|.|.|TRBJ2-2
ASSPTRGQVVTGELF
>15|TRBV20-1|.|.|TRBJ1-6
SAPRDQGLVRNSPLH
>12|TRBV7-9|many|TRBD1|TRBJ1-4
ASSPGQGNEKLF
>11|TRBV5-1|.|.|TRBJ1-1
ASSLVSPTEAF
>13|TRBV12-3/TRBV12-4|.|TRBD1|TRBJ1-1
ASSFGDRRYTEAF
>12|TRBV7-3|.|.|TRBJ2-3
ASSPRWGPGTQY
>12|TRBV29-1|few|.|TRBJ1-3
SVAGTLPGNTIY
>11|TRBV5-1|many|.|TRBJ2-1
ASSYNQGNEQF
>11|TRBV7-3|.|.|TRBJ1-1
ASRFREYTEAF